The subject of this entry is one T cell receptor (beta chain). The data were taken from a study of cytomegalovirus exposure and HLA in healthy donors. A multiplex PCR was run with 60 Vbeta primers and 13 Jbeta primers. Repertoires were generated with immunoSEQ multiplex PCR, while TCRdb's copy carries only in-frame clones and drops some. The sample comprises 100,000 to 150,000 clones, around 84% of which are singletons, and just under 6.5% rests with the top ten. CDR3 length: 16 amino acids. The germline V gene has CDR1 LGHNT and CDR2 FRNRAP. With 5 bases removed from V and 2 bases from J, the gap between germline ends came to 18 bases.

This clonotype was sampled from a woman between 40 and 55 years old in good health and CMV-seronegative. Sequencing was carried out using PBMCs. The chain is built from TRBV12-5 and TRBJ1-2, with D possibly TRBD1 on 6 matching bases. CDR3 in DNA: TGTGCTAGTGGTCCCCCCGGCGGGGGCTCCAACTATGGCTACACCTTC. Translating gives CASGPPGGGSNYGYTF.